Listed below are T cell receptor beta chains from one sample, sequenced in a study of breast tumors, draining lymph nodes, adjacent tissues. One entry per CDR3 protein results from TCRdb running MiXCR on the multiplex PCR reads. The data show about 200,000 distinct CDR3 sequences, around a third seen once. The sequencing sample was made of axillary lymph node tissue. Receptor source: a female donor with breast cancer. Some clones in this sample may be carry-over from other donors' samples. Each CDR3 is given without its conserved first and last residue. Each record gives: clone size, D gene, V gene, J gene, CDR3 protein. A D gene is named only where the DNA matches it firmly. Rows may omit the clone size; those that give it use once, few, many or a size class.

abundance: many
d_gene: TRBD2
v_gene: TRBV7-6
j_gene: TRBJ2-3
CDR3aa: ASSLGLGSDTQY

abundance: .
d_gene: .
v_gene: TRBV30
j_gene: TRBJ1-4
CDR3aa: AWSSPGEAKKLF

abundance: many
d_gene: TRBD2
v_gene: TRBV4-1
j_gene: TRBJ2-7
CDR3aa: ASSQLTGTSVPYEQY

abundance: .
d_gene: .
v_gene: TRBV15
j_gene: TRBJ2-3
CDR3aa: ATSRVGRDTQY

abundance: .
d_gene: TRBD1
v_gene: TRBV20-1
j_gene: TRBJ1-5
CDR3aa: SAEGQGSLPQPQH

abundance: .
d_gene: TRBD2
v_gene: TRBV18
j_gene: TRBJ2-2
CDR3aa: ASSPTSGTIGELF

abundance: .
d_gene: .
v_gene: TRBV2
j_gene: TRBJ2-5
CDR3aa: ASSEGGGGETQY

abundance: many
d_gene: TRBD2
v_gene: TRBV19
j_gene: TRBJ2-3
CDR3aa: ASSIGASGGARDTQY

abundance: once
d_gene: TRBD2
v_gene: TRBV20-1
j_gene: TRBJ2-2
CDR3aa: SAAATSGTRETGELF

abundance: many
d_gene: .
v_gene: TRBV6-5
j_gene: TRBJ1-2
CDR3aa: ASTRTPNYGYT

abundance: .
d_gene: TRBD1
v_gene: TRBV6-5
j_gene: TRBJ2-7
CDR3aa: AGSHIGQGTSEQY

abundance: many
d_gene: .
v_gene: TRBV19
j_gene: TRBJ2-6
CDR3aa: ASSMGGDSPRSGANVLT

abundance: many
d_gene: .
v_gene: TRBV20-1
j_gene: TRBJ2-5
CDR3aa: SGSLRRETQY

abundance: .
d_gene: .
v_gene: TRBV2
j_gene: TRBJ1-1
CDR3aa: ASSADDTEAF

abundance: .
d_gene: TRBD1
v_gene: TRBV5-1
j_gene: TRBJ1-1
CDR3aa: ASSIGTGGAEAF

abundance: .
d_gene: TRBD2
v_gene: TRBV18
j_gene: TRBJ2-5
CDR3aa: ASSGGEDQPQY

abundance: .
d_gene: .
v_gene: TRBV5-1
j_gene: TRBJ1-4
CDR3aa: ASRQGGNENLF

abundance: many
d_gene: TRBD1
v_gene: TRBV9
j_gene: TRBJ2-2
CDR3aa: ASSAGQGRNTGELF

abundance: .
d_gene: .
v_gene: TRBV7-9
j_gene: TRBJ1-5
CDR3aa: ASSLDEGRGPQH

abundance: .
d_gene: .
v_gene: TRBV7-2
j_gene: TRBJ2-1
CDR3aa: ASSLAKYERQF

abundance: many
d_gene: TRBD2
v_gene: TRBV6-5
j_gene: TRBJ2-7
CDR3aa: ASSYSDRTSGRAYEQY

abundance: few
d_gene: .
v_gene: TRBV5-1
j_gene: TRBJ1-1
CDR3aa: ASSRGRNTEAF

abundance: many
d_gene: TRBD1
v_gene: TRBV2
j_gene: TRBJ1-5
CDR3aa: ASSHSPGQGADQPQH

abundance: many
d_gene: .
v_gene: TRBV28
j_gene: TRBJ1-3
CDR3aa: ASSSLNPTIY

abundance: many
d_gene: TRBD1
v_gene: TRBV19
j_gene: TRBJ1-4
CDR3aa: ASSPRDRVTEKLF

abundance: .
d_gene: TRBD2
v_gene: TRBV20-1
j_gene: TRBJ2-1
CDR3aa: GAIAGGRGNKQF

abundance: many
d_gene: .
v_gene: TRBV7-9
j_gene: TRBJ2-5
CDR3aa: ASSDSGRRETQY

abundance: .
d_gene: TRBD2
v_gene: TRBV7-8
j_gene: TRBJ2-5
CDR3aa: ASSLGTSGRGTQY

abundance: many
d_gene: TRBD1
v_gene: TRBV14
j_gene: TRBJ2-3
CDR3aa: ASSQDESNRGTDTQY

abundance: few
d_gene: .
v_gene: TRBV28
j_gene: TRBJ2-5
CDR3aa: ASSPLGAIETQY

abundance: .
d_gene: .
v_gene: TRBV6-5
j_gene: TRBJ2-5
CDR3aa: ASSPDGLQETQY

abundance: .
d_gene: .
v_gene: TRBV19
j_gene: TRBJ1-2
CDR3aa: ASSSGAGGYT

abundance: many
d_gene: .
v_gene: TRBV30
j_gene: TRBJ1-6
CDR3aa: AWNAGDSPLH